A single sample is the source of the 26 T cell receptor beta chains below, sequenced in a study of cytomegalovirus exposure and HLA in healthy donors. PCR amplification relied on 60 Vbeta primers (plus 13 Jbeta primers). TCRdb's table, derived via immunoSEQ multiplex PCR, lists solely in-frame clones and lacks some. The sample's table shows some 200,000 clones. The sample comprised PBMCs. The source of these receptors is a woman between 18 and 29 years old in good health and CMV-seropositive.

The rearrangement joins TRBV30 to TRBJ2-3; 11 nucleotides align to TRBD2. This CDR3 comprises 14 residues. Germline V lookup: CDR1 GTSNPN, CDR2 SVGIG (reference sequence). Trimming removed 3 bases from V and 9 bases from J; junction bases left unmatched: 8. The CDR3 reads CAWRLAGAAGTQYF. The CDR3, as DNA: TGTGCCTGGAGACTAGCGGGGGCCGCAGGGACGCAGTATTTT.

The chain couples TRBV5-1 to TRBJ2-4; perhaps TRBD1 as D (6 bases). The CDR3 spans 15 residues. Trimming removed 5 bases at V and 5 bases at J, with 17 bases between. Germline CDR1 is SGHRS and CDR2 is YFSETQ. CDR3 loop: CASRLGQSAQNIQYF. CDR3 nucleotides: TGCGCCAGCAGATTAGGACAGAGCGCCCAAAACATTCAGTACTTC.

DNA for the CDR3: TGTGCCAGCAACTCCCGACAGGGGGCGCTGAACACTGAAGCTTTCTTT. Translating it yields CASNSRQGALNTEAFF. The genes are TRBV6-6 and TRBJ1-1; 10 bases align to TRBD1. The trim removed 7 bases at V and 0 bases at J, leaving 8 bases unmatched. CDR1 and CDR2 from the germline V gene are MNHNY and SVGAGI (reference sequence). This CDR3 contains 16 residues.

In DNA form, the CDR3 reads TGTGCCAGCAGGCACCAGGACTATGGCTACACCTTC. Amino acid sequence: CASRHQDYGYTF. The chain employs TRBV11-2 and TRBJ1-2; D not resolved. Trimming stripped 6 bases from V and 3 bases from J, with 8 bases between. There are 12 residues in the CDR3. Germline assignment: CDR1 SGHAT and CDR2 FQNNGV.

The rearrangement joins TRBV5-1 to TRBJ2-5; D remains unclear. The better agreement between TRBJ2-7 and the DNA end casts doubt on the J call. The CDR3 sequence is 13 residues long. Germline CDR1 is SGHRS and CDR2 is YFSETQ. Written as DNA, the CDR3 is TGCGCCAGCAGCTTGCAGGCGACCTACGAGCAGTACTTC. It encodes CASSLQATYEQYF.

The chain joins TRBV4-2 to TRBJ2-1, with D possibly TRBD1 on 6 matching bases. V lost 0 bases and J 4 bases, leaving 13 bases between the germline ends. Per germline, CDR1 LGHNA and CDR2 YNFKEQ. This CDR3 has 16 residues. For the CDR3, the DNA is TGTGCCAGCAGCCAAGAACCGACAGGCGTTTACAATGAGCAGTTCTTC. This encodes CASSQEPTGVYNEQFF.

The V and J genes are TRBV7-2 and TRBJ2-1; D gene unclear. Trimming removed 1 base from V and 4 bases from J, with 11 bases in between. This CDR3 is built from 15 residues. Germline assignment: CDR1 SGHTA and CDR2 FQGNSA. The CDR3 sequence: CASSLGVGQYNEQFF. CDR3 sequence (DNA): TGTGCCAGCAGCTTAGGGGTTGGGCAGTACAATGAGCAGTTCTTC.

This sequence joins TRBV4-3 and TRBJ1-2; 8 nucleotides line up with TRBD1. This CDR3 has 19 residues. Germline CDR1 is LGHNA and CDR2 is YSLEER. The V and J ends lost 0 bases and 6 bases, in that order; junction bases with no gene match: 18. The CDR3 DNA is TGCGCCAGCAGCCAAGACCCCACCGTGGACAGGGCCCGGAGGCATGGCTACACCTTC. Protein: CASSQDPTVDRARRHGYTF.

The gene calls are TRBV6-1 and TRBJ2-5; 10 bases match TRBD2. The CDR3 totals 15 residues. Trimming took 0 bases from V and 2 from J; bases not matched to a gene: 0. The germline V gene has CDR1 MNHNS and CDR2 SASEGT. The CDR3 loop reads CASSEASGGQETQYF. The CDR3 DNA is TGTGCCAGCAGTGAAGCTAGCGGGGGGCAAGAGACCCAGTACTTC.

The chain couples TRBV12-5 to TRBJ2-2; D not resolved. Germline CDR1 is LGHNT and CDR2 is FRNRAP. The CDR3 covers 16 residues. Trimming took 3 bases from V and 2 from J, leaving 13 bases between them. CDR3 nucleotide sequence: TGTGCTAGTGGTTTCCTGGTGGTGGCTAACACCGGGGAGCTGTTTTTT. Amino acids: CASGFLVVANTGELFF.

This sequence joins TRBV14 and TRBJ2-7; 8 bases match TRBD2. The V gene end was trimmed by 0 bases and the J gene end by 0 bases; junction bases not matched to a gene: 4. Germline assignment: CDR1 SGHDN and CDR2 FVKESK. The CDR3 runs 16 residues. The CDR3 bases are TGTGCCAGCAGCCAAGATACTAGCGGTTACTCCTACGAGCAGTACTTC. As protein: CASSQDTSGYSYEQYF.

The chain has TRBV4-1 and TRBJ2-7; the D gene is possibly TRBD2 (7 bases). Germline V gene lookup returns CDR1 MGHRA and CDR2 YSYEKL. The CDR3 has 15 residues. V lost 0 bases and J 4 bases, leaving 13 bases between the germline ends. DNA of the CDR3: TGCGCCAGCAGCCAAGAAGGGGGGGCCCTATACGAGCAGTACTTC. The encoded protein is CASSQEGGALYEQYF.

This CDR3 is CASSSGVRTEAFF. DNA for the CDR3: TGTGCCAGCAGTTCAGGGGTAAGGACTGAAGCTTTCTTT. The chain joins TRBV27 to TRBJ1-1; TRBD1 might be the D (6 bases). Germline lookup yields CDR1 MNHEY and CDR2 SMNVEV (reference sequence). This CDR3 has 13 amino acids. V lost 4 bases, J lost 5 bases, and 11 bases lay in between.

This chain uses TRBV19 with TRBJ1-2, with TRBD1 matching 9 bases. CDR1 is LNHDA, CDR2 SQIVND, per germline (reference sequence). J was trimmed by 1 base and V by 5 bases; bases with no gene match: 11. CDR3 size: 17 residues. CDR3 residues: CASSAGQGDTINYGYTF. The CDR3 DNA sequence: TGTGCCAGTAGTGCGGGACAGGGCGACACCATTAACTATGGCTACACCTTC.

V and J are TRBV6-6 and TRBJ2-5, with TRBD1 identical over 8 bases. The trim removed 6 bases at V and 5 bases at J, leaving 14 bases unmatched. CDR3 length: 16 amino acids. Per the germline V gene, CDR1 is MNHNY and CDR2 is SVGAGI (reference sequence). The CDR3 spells CASSNRRTGTKETQYF. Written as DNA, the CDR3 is TGTGCCAGCAGCAACCGCCGGACAGGGACGAAGGAGACCCAGTACTTC.

Here the CDR3 DNA reads TGTGCCATCAATCACAGGGATCCCACTGAAGCTTTCTTT. As protein: CAINHRDPTEAFF. The chain is built from TRBV10-3 and TRBJ1-1; D might be TRBD1 (6 bases). This CDR3 has 13 amino acids. Per germline, CDR1 ENHRY and CDR2 SYGVKD. V was clipped by 7 bases and J by 4 bases, with 13 bases between them.

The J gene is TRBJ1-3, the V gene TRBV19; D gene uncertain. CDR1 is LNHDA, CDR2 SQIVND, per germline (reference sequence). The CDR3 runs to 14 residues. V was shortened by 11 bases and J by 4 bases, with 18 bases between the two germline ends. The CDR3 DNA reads TGTGCCTCTAAACTGGAGGGCATAGGAAACACCATATATTTT. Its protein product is CASKLEGIGNTIYF.

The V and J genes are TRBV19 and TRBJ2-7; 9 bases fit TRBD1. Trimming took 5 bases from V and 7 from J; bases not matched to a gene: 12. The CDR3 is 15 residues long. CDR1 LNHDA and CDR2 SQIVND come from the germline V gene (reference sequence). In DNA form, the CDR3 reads TGTGCCAGTAGTTCGACCGGGACAGGGTCCCCAGAGCAGTACTTC. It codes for CASSSTGTGSPEQYF.

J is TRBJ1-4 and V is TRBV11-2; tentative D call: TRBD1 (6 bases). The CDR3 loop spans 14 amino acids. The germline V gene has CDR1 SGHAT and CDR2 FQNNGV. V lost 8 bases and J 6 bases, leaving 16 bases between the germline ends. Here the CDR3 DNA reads TGTGCCAGCCTAGGGAGGGGGGCGGATGAAAAACTGTTTTTT. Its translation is CASLGRGADEKLFF.

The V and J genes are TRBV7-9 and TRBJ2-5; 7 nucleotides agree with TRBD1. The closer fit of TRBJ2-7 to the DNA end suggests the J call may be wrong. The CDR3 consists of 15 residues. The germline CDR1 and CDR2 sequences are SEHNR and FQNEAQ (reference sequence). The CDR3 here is CASSLPTGVSYEQYF. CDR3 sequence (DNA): TGTGCCAGCAGCTTACCTACAGGGGTCTCCTACGAGCAGTACTTC.

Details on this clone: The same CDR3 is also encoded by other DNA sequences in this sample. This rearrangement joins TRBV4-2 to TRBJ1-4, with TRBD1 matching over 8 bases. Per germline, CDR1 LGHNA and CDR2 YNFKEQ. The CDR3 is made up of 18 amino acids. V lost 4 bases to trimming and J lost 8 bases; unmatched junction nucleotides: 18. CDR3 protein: CASSPGPQKDRGGEKLFF. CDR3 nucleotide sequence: TGTGCCAGCAGCCCCGGACCCCAAAAAGACAGGGGCGGAGAAAAACTGTTTTTT.

CDR3 region: CASSITTGVYGYTF. CDR3 nucleotides: TGTGCCAGCAGTATCACCACAGGGGTGTATGGCTACACCTTC. The chain links TRBV6-1 to TRBJ1-2; 7 positions agree with TRBD1. This CDR3 has 14 amino acids. The V gene's germline CDR1 is MNHNS and CDR2 SASEGT. With V trimmed by 5 bases and J by 5 bases, 8 bases remained unmatched.

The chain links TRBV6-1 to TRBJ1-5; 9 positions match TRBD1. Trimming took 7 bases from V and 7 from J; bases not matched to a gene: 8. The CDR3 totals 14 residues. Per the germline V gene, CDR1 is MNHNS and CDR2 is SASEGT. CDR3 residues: CASKQGASGQPQHF. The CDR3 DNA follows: TGTGCCAGCAAACAGGGGGCGAGTGGCCAGCCCCAGCATTTT.

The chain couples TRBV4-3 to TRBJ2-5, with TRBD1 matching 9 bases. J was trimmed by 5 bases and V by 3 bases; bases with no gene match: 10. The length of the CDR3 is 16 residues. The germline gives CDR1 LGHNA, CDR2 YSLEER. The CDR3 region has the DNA TGCGCCAGCAGCCAGGTTACAGGGGGCTTGGGGGAGACCCAGTACTTC. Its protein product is CASSQVTGGLGETQYF.

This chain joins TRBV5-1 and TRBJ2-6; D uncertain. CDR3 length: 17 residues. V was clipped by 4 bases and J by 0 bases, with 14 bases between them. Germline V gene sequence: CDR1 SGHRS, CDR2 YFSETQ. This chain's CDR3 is CASSERGSGSGANVLTF. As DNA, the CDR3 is TGCGCCAGCAGCGAGCGCGGTTCGGGCTCTGGGGCCAACGTCCTGACTTTC.

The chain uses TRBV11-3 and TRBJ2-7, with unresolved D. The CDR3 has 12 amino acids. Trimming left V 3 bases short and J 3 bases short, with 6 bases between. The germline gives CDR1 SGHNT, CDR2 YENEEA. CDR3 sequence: CASSFNYYEQYF. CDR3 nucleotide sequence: TGTGCCAGCAGCTTTAACTACTACGAGCAGTACTTC.